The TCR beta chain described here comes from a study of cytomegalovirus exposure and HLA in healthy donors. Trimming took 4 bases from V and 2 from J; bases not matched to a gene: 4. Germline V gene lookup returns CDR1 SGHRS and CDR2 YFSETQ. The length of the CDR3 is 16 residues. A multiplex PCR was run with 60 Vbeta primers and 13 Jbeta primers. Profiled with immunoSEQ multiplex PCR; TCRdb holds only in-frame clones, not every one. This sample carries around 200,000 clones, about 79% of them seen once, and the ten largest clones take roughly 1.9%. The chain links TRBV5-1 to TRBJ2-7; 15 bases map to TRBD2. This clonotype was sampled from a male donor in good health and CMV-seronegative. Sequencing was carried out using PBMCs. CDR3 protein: CASSGGLAGGPYEQYF. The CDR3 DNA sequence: TGCGCCAGCAGCGGAGGACTAGCGGGGGGGCCCTACGAGCAGTACTTC.